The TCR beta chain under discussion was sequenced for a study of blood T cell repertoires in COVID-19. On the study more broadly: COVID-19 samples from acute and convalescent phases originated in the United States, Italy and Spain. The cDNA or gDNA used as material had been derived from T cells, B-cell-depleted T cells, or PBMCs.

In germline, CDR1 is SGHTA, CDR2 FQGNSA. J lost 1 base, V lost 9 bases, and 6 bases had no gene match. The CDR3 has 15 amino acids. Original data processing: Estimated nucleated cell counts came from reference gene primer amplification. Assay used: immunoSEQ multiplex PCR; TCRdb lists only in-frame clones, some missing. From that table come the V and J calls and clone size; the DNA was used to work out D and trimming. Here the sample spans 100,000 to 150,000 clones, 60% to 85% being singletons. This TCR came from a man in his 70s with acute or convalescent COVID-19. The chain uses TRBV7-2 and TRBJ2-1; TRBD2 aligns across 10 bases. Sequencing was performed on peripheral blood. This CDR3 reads CASRASGGSYNEQFF. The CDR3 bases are TGTGCCAGTCGGGCTAGCGGGGGTTCCTACAATGAGCAGTTCTTC. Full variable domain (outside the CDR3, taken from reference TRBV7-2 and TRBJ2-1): GAGVSQSPSNKVTEKGKDVELRCDPISGHTALYWYRQSLGQGLEFLIYFQGNSAPDKSGLPSDRFSAERTGGSVSTLTIQRTQQEDSAVYLCASRASGGSYNEQFFGPGTRLTVL.